The clone carrying this TCR beta chain was seen many times. Priming of first-strand cDNA relied on TRAV- and TRBV-specific primers (covering alpha and beta chains). TCR amplification used approximately 19 PCR cycles, a constant-region primer and a V-primer adapter. In vitro transcription served to amplify the mRNA that had been isolated. TCRdb itself ran the reads through MiXCR, one entry per CDR3 protein. The profile covers fewer than 110,000 distinct CDR3 sequences, with around 20% appearing a single time and over 4% taken by the ten largest. This entry is derived from a study of low-dose radiotherapy and immunotherapy resistance in tumors. The wider study: The schedule for Cohort 2 used 1 Gy per fraction every two weeks, which added up to 13 Gy over 26 weeks.

Time point indicated: after trial treatment. The sample's treatment: LDRT plus nivolumab, ipilimumab, low-dose cyclophosphamide and aspirin (RACIN trial). Nivolumab, ipilimumab, aspirin, low-dose cyclophosphamide and low-dose radiotherapy were given to donors. Eligible patients bore advanced solid tumors devoid of tumor-infiltrating lymphocytes. With 8 bases clipped from V and 3 bases from J, the junction kept 6 bases outside the gene matches. Germline V gene data show CDR1 as GTSNPN and CDR2 as SVGIG (reference sequence). CDR3 length: 12 residues. The specimen was PBMCs, collected after low-dose radiotherapy plus immunotherapy. This clonotype was sampled from a male donor with prostate cancer. V and J are TRBV30 and TRBJ2-5; 7 bases match TRBD1. The CDR3 loop reads CAGRDSKETQYF. Written as DNA, the CDR3 is TGTGCCGGACGGGACAGCAAAGAGACCCAGTACTTC.